Following are 16 T cell receptor beta chains from one sample sequenced in a study of T cells after yellow fever vaccination. TCRdb used MiXCR to reprocess the 5' RACE reads, holding one entry per CDR3 protein. The sample holds under 400,000 distinct CDR3 sequences, 9.5% to 15% seen once. Specimen: CD4+ T cells sorted from PBMCs, collected 15 days after the yellow fever booster vaccination. The origin of the receptors is a man between 18 and 29 years old who received the YFV17D yellow fever vaccine.

This clonotype was picked up a small number of times. The V gene is TRBV10-3, the J gene TRBJ1-2, with 8 positions matching TRBD1. V lost 8 bases, J lost 3 bases, and 14 bases stayed unmatched. Germline-derived CDR1 and CDR2 are ENHRY and SYGVKD. The CDR3 covers 16 residues. CDR3 loop: CAIGFLTGVYYYGYTF. The DNA for the CDR3 is TGTGCCATCGGCTTTTTGACAGGGGTATACTACTATGGCTACACCTTC.

The chain is built from TRBV29-1 and TRBJ1-4; 7 nucleotides line up with TRBD1. V trimming: 6 bases; J trimming: 2 bases; junction bases outside the gene matches: 9. The CDR3 length is 15 residues. Germline V lookup: CDR1 SQVTM, CDR2 ANQGSEA. In DNA, the CDR3 is TGCAGCGTCCGGGACAGCCTTATTACTAATGAAAAACTGTTTTTT. Protein product: CSVRDSLITNEKLFF.

This clonotype showed up just a few times. This sequence joins TRBV4-3 and TRBJ1-6; TRBD1 agrees at 7 bases. The V gene end was trimmed by 0 bases and the J gene end by 8 bases; junction bases not matched to a gene: 10. Per germline, CDR1 LGHNA and CDR2 YSLEER. The CDR3 totals 17 residues. CDR3 nucleotides: TGCGCCAGCAGCCAAGATTTGTTAAGGGGGCGAGATTCACCCCTCCACTTT. Translating it yields CASSQDLLRGRDSPLHF.

In this sample, this clonotype turned up many times. This chain joins TRBV5-1 and TRBJ1-1, with 8 nucleotides matching TRBD1. The CDR3 length is 13 residues. Germline assignment: CDR1 SGHRS and CDR2 YFSETQ. The V gene end was trimmed by 4 bases and the J gene end by 10 bases; junction bases not matched to a gene: 9. CDR3 region: CASSEDQGARAFF. Here the CDR3 DNA reads TGCGCCAGCAGCGAGGATCAGGGGGCGAGAGCTTTCTTT.

A few counts support this clonotype. This chain uses TRBV15 with TRBJ1-5; 8 bases are shared with TRBD1. V lost 5 bases, J lost 7 bases, and 10 bases stayed unmatched. CDR3 length: 15 amino acids. Germline-derived CDR1 and CDR2 are LNHNV and YYDKDF (reference sequence). CDR3 region: CATSVDRGAGQPQHF. CDR3 in DNA: TGTGCCACCAGCGTCGACAGGGGAGCAGGGCAGCCCCAGCATTTT. Complete variable domain (other parts from reference TRBV15 and TRBJ1-5): DAMVIQNPRYQVTQFGKPVTLSCSQTLNHNVMYWYQQKSSQAPKLLFHYYDKDFNNEADTPDNFQSRRPNTSFCFLDIRSPGLGDTAMYLCATSVDRGAGQPQHFGDGTRLSIL.

This clonotype was seen a handful of times. CDR3 protein: CATSRGQNNEQFF. DNA for the CDR3: TGTGCCACCAGCAGGGGACAGAACAATGAGCAGTTCTTC. This chain joins TRBV15 and TRBJ2-1; 7 bases map to TRBD1. Per germline, CDR1 LNHNV and CDR2 YYDKDF (reference sequence). The CDR3 covers 13 residues. Germline trimming cut 3 bases from V and 5 bases from J; bases unmatched to any gene: 1.

This clonotype was observed a few times. V and J are TRBV4-2 and TRBJ1-3; D uncertain. In germline, CDR1 is LGHNA, CDR2 YNFKEQ. The ends were cut back, 2 bases at V and 4 bases at J, with 9 bases in the middle. The CDR3 covers 14 residues. Here the CDR3 reads CASSQKQPGNTIYF. The DNA of the CDR3 is TGTGCCAGCAGCCAAAAGCAACCCGGAAACACCATATATTTT.

This clonotype was recorded at least ten times. J is TRBJ2-6 and V is TRBV4-3, with D uncertain. The CDR3 is 19 residues long. Germline-derived CDR1 and CDR2 are LGHNA and YSLEER. V lost 2 bases and J 0 bases, leaving 17 bases between the germline ends. The CDR3 protein is CASSQRVYSMSSGANVLTF. CDR3 nucleotides: TGCGCCAGCAGCCAAAGGGTTTACAGCATGAGCTCTGGGGCCAACGTCCTGACTTTC.

This sequence joins TRBV20-1 and TRBJ2-1; 10 bases match TRBD1. V gave up 6 bases and J gave up 7 bases; unmatched junction bases: 6. Germline values: CDR1 DFQATT, CDR2 SNEGSKA (reference sequence). The CDR3 runs to 13 residues. Here the CDR3 reads CSAPRQGANEQFF. CDR3 coding DNA: TGCAGTGCGCCGAGACAGGGGGCGAATGAGCAGTTCTTC.

This clonotype has a handful of counts. This chain connects TRBV2 to TRBJ2-7; D is unclear. This CDR3 region has 13 residues. V shed 6 bases and J shed 4 bases, with 13 bases lying between them. Germline-derived CDR1 and CDR2 are SNHLY and FYNNEI. The DNA of the CDR3 is TGTGCCAGCAGACCAGGTCGAGTGTACGAGCAGTACTTC. Translated, it gives CASRPGRVYEQYF.

The sample holds a few counts of this clonotype. The chain uses TRBV7-8 and TRBJ1-6, with a possible D match to TRBD1 (6 bases). Germline lookup yields CDR1 SGHVS and CDR2 FQNEAQ. Trimming stripped 5 bases from V and 10 bases from J, with 18 bases between. The CDR3 loop spans 15 amino acids. The CDR3 DNA is TGTGCCAGCAGCCCACCCCCGGGGGGCGAATCACCCCTCCACTTT. The encoded protein is CASSPPPGGESPLHF.

This clonotype was picked up a small number of times. The chain joins TRBV5-1 to TRBJ2-1, with D possibly being TRBD2 (5 bases). The CDR3 spans 15 residues. In germline, CDR1 is SGHRS, CDR2 YFSETQ. Trimming pared 4 bases from V and 9 bases from J, leaving 20 bases between. Here the CDR3 reads CASSPGLLLSGEQFF. The CDR3 region has the DNA TGCGCCAGCAGCCCTGGACTCCTCCTTTCCGGTGAGCAGTTCTTC.

J is TRBJ2-2 and V is TRBV5-4; D is perhaps TRBD1 or TRBD2 (6 bases each). Germline-derived CDR1 and CDR2 are SGHNT and YYREEE (reference sequence). The CDR3 totals 15 residues. The V end was cut by 4 bases, the J end by 6 bases, with 16 bases between. The CDR3 spells CASSHTGARAGELFF. In DNA, the CDR3 is TGTGCCAGCAGCCACACGGGGGCGCGCGCCGGGGAGCTGTTTTTT.

The rearrangement uses TRBV4-3 and TRBJ2-2; the match to TRBD1 covers 12 bases. The junction had 10 bases not matched to a gene; V was cut back by 4 bases and J by 4 bases. The germline CDR1 and CDR2 sequences are LGHNA and YSLEER. The CDR3 is 18 residues long. The CDR3 coding sequence is TGCGCCAGCAGCCGAGCCCTTCCGGGACAGGGGGCCACCGGGGAGCTGTTTTTT. Translation: CASSRALPGQGATGELFF.

In DNA, the CDR3 is TGTGCCAGCAGCTTAGTCCGGGCGATAACTAGCACAGATACGCAGTATTTT. Protein: CASSLVRAITSTDTQYF. The chain links TRBV7-8 to TRBJ2-3; D gene ambiguous. Trimming cost V 1 base and J 0 bases, with 14 bases left between them. The CDR3 sequence is 17 residues long. Germline V lookup: CDR1 SGHVS, CDR2 FQNEAQ. Combining the CDR3 with reference TRBV7-8 and TRBJ2-3 gives the whole variable domain GAGVSQSPRYKVAKRGQDVALRCDPISGHVSLFWYQQALGQGPEFLTYFQNEAQLDKSGLPSDRFFAERPEGSVSTLKIQRTQQEDSAVYLCASSLVRAITSTDTQYFGPGTRLTVL.

This clonotype has just a few counts. The chain links TRBV3-1 to TRBJ2-1; D is ambiguous. The CDR3 is 13 residues long. Per the germline V gene, CDR1 is LGHDT and CDR2 is YNNKEL (reference sequence). Trimming took off 1 base at V and 4 bases at J, with 5 bases between the two ends. CDR3 protein: CASSQGLYNEQFF. The DNA of the CDR3 is TGTGCCAGCAGCCAAGGCTTGTACAATGAGCAGTTCTTC.